Listed below are T cell receptor beta chains from one sample, sequenced in a study of T cells expressing NK-cell markers. TCRdb reprocessed the 5' RACE reads, keeping one entry per CDR3 protein, no DNA. Across about 110,000 distinct CDR3 sequences, the top ten clones capture roughly 18% of the sample. Sample: blood T cells: a sorted CD56 or NKG2C T cell subset, CD4+ or CD8+ T cells, or bulk PBMC T cells (not recorded which). The receptors come from a woman between 18 and 70 years old in good health. CDR3s include the opening cysteine and the closing phenylalanine or tryptophan. The order of the fields is J gene, V gene, CDR3 protein.

j_call: TRBJ1-1; v_call: TRBV4-3; cdr3_aa: CASSQKGVYWESTEAFF
j_call: TRBJ2-1; v_call: TRBV4-3; cdr3_aa: CASSRGSSTYNEQFF
j_call: TRBJ2-1; v_call: TRBV18; cdr3_aa: CASPREPSYNEQFF
j_call: TRBJ2-3; v_call: TRBV27; cdr3_aa: CASTTQGRTDTQYF
j_call: TRBJ2-2; v_call: TRBV15; cdr3_aa: CATSLRGTGELFF
j_call: TRBJ2-3; v_call: TRBV7-2; cdr3_aa: CASSLGPSGSTDTQYF
j_call: TRBJ2-3; v_call: TRBV20-1; cdr3_aa: CSARWAPDTQYF
j_call: TRBJ2-5; v_call: TRBV7-2; cdr3_aa: CASSLYSSGSVGTQYF
j_call: TRBJ2-1; v_call: TRBV19; cdr3_aa: CASSIGFGNEQFF
j_call: TRBJ2-5; v_call: TRBV7-2; cdr3_aa: CASSTRLAGEGQETQYF
j_call: TRBJ1-5; v_call: TRBV28; cdr3_aa: CASSRQGESNQPQHF
j_call: TRBJ1-1; v_call: TRBV6-5; cdr3_aa: CASSLTTGNTEAFF
j_call: TRBJ2-7; v_call: TRBV12-3/TRBV12-4; cdr3_aa: CASSPLIGSYEQYF
j_call: TRBJ2-3; v_call: TRBV20-1; cdr3_aa: CSARPEGLAGGDTQYF
j_call: TRBJ2-3; v_call: TRBV6-2/TRBV6-3; cdr3_aa: CASAAVDTQYF
j_call: TRBJ1-2; v_call: TRBV12-3/TRBV12-4; cdr3_aa: CASSLAGQGIGYTF
j_call: TRBJ2-7; v_call: TRBV30; cdr3_aa: CAWSSIYEQYF
j_call: TRBJ1-1; v_call: TRBV5-4; cdr3_aa: CASSITAMNTEAFF
j_call: TRBJ2-7; v_call: TRBV7-9; cdr3_aa: CASSLVGGRFYEQYF
j_call: TRBJ1-1; v_call: TRBV30; cdr3_aa: CAWSTGKNTEAFF
j_call: TRBJ2-1; v_call: TRBV10-3; cdr3_aa: CAISELLSGSSYNEQFF
j_call: TRBJ1-2; v_call: TRBV12-3/TRBV12-4; cdr3_aa: CASSLAQTYGYTF
j_call: TRBJ1-5; v_call: TRBV6-2/TRBV6-3; cdr3_aa: CASSYRDNQPQHF
j_call: TRBJ1-1; v_call: TRBV7-2; cdr3_aa: CASSFMVNTEAFF
j_call: TRBJ1-2; v_call: TRBV4-1; cdr3_aa: CASSQNSLNYGYTF
j_call: TRBJ2-1; v_call: TRBV24-1; cdr3_aa: CATSETSGDNEQFF
j_call: TRBJ2-5; v_call: TRBV24-1; cdr3_aa: CATRSGQGETQYF
j_call: TRBJ2-3; v_call: TRBV9; cdr3_aa: CASSVSGPDTQYF
j_call: TRBJ2-1; v_call: TRBV7-9; cdr3_aa: CASSSPGQPNNEQFF
j_call: TRBJ2-3; v_call: TRBV6-1; cdr3_aa: CASTPARPDSTDTQYF
j_call: TRBJ2-1; v_call: TRBV5-6; cdr3_aa: CASSWGSGEQFF
j_call: TRBJ2-4; v_call: TRBV20-1; cdr3_aa: CSASWADDPKNIQYF
j_call: TRBJ2-1; v_call: TRBV11-2; cdr3_aa: CASSLAGASNEQFF
j_call: TRBJ2-7; v_call: TRBV28; cdr3_aa: CASSLVEPGGTYEQYF
j_call: TRBJ2-5; v_call: TRBV7-3; cdr3_aa: CASSELQGVAETQYF
j_call: TRBJ2-3; v_call: TRBV4-1; cdr3_aa: CASSHLGGTDTQYF
j_call: TRBJ2-5; v_call: TRBV20-1; cdr3_aa: CSARSTSGTETQYF
j_call: TRBJ2-3; v_call: TRBV7-9; cdr3_aa: CASSLPSGRNTDTQYF
j_call: TRBJ1-1; v_call: TRBV20-1; cdr3_aa: CSAPRGTEAFF
j_call: TRBJ1-1; v_call: TRBV14; cdr3_aa: CASSQDWTEAFF
j_call: TRBJ2-1; v_call: TRBV10-3; cdr3_aa: CAISESGVGGEQFF
j_call: TRBJ2-5; v_call: TRBV6-1; cdr3_aa: CASSLRHEETQYF